These T cell receptor beta chains were read from a single sample in a study of cytomegalovirus exposure and HLA in healthy donors. Assay: immunoSEQ multiplex PCR; the TCRdb copy retains only in-frame clones and omits some. The sample includes approximately 190,000 clones, approximately 80% of them seen just once. Material: PBMCs. These receptors came from a boy aged 2 to 10 in good health and CMV-seronegative. The CDR3 runs from the conserved cysteine through the conserved F or W. The D gene is left open where the match is weak. Expanded clones get a size class; other rows say once, few or many, or leave the size out.

TRBV5-4	TRBJ2-2	NA	once	TGTGCCAGCAGCCCCTCAATTACTGGGAACACCGGGGAGCTGTTTTTT	CASSPSITGNTGELFF
TRBV7-9	TRBJ1-1	NA	NA	TGTGCCAGCAGTCGACTCCAATACGGACAGCACACTGAAGCTTTCTTT	CASSRLQYGQHTEAFF
TRBV4-3	TRBJ1-1	NA	NA	TGCGCCAAGTTTCCCCCGACAGGAGATCTGATCATGAACACTGAAGCTTTCTTT	CAKFPPTGDLIMNTEAFF
TRBV27	TRBJ1-2	NA	NA	TGTGCCAGCGGTACTGGAGGAGGCTACACCTTC	CASGTGGGYTF
TRBV5-8	TRBJ1-5	NA	NA	TGTGCCAGCAGGCAGCAGGGGTTGAATCAGCCCCAGCATTTT	CASRQQGLNQPQHF
TRBV15	TRBJ1-5	NA	NA	TGTGCCACCAGCAGAGTGGGGGAGGGCAATCAGCCCCAGCATTTT	CATSRVGEGNQPQHF
TRBV7-8	TRBJ1-2	TRBD1	NA	TGTGCCAGCAGCTTACTGATTACAGGGGACGGCTACACCTTC	CASSLLITGDGYTF
TRBV29-1	TRBJ1-1	NA	NA	TGCAGCGTTGGCAGGGTCAGGGGGAACACTGAAGCTTTCTTT	CSVGRVRGNTEAFF
TRBV27	TRBJ1-1	NA	NA	TGTGCCAGCAGCGAGGGAAACACTGAAGCTTTCTTT	CASSEGNTEAFF
TRBV9	TRBJ1-3	NA	few	TGTGCCAGCAGCGCACACCCGGAGGAGGGAAACACCATATATTTT	CASSAHPEEGNTIYF
TRBV19	TRBJ2-2	TRBD1	NA	TGTGCCAGTAGTACAGGGACAGGGTCGTACACCGGGGAGCTGTTTTTT	CASSTGTGSYTGELFF
TRBV4-1	TRBJ1-2	NA	NA	TGCGCCAGCAGCCATGAGGGCGGCTACACCTTC	CASSHEGGYTF
TRBV7-9	TRBJ1-6	TRBD1	NA	TGTGCCAGCAGCTTAGCACAGGGGCCTTATAATTCACCCCTCCACTTT	CASSLAQGPYNSPLHF
TRBV7-9	TRBJ1-2	TRBD1	NA	TGTGCCAGCAGCTTCGGACAGGGAAGGAACTATGGCTACACCTTC	CASSFGQGRNYGYTF
TRBV4-1	TRBJ1-2	NA	NA	TGCGCCAGCAGCCCCGGACTTACCAACTATGGCTACACCTTC	CASSPGLTNYGYTF
TRBV27	TRBJ1-4	NA	NA	TGTGCCAGCAGTTTATCTATTAGCGCAACTAATGAAAAACTGTTTTTT	CASSLSISATNEKLFF
TRBV5-6	TRBJ1-6	NA	NA	TGTGCCAGCAGCTGGGGGGGGCACCTTGGGGACACCCTCCACTTT	CASSWGGHLGDTLHF
TRBV5-1	TRBJ2-5	NA	NA	TGCGCCAGCAGCTTGGGGGGAGCGAAAGAGACCCAGTACTTC	CASSLGGAKETQYF
TRBV6-5	TRBJ1-1	NA	NA	TGTGCCAGCAGTTACTCGAAACGGGGGGGCACTGAAGCTTTCTTT	CASSYSKRGGTEAFF
TRBV7-2	TRBJ2-5	TRBD2	NA	TGTGCCAGCAGCTACGGGGGGGCCAGGGAGACCCAGTACTTC	CASSYGGARETQYF
TRBV9	TRBJ2-2	TRBD2	few	TGTGCCAGCAGCGTAAGCGGGGGGGTTACCGGGGAGCTGTTTTTT	CASSVSGGVTGELFF
TRBV4-1	TRBJ1-1	NA	NA	TGCGCCAGCAGCCCCCTTATGAACACTGAAGCTTTCTTT	CASSPLMNTEAFF
TRBV6-6	TRBJ1-2	TRBD1	once	TGTGCCAGCAGCCAGGACAGGGGACGGGGAGGCTACACCTTC	CASSQDRGRGGYTF
TRBV7-2	TRBJ1-3	TRBD1	NA	TGTGCCAGCAGCCCCCGACAGGGGTTGGACACCATATATTTT	CASSPRQGLDTIYF
TRBV5-1	TRBJ2-5	NA	NA	TGCGCCAGCAGCTTGGATAGGGGCCAAGAGACCCAGTACTTC	CASSLDRGQETQYF
TRBV7-9	TRBJ2-7	TRBD1	NA	TGTGCCAGCAGCCGACAGGGCTACGAGCAGTACTTC	CASSRQGYEQYF
TRBV14	TRBJ2-7	TRBD1	NA	TGTGCCAGCAGCCCGTGGGACAGGGTAGGCGAGCAGTACTTC	CASSPWDRVGEQYF
TRBV6-4	TRBJ1-1	TRBD1	once	TGTGCCAGCAGAAAGACAGGGCCAATGAACACTGAAGCTTTCTTT	CASRKTGPMNTEAFF
TRBV5-1	TRBJ1-1	NA	NA	TGCGCCAGCACCGCGGGGGGTTGGGCTTTCTTT	CASTAGGWAFF
TRBV6-1	TRBJ2-7	NA	NA	TGTGCCAGCAGTGAATCGGGCTACGAGCAGTACTTC	CASSESGYEQYF
TRBV7-9	TRBJ2-3	NA	NA	TGTGCCAGCAGCTTGGTGATCCGCGGGGATACGCAGTATTTT	CASSLVIRGDTQYF
TRBV27	TRBJ1-1	NA	NA	TGTGCCAGCCGGGCGGGGCTGAACACTGAAGCTTTCTTT	CASRAGLNTEAFF
TRBV11-2	TRBJ2-1	NA	NA	TGTGCCAGCAGCCCCGGACTAACCTACAATGAGCAGTTCTTC	CASSPGLTYNEQFF
TRBV19	TRBJ2-1	TRBD1	NA	TGTGCCAGTAGTCTTTCCGACAGGGGCAATGAGCAGTTCTTC	CASSLSDRGNEQFF
TRBV4-1	TRBJ1-2	NA	NA	TGCGCCAGCAGCCATATAGGAGGACCTAACTATGGCTACACCTTC	CASSHIGGPNYGYTF
TRBV29-1	TRBJ1-1	NA	NA	TGCAGCGTAACAGGGTTGTACACTGAAGCTTTCTTT	CSVTGLYTEAFF
TRBV7-3	TRBJ2-1	NA	NA	TGTGCCAGCAGCCCACCAGGTGAGCAGTTCTTC	CASSPPGEQFF
TRBV19	TRBJ2-2	NA	NA	TGTGCCAGTAGTACTAGTCCCACCGGGGAGCTGTTTTTT	CASSTSPTGELFF
TRBV7-2	TRBJ1-1	TRBD1	NA	TGTGCCAGCAGCTTGAGGGGGCGCGGGAAAGCTTTCTTT	CASSLRGRGKAFF
TRBV7-2	TRBJ1-5	NA	once	TGTGCCAGCAGCTTACAGGGCGATCAGCCCCAGCATTTT	CASSLQGDQPQHF
TRBV11-2	TRBJ2-3	NA	NA	TGTGCCAGCAGCTTAGCGGGAGTAGATACGCAGTATTTT	CASSLAGVDTQYF
TRBV7-9	TRBJ1-6	NA	few	TGTGCCAGCAGCTCTGGGAGGTCACCCCTCCACTTT	CASSSGRSPLHF